This T cell receptor beta chain stems from a study of shared clonotypes between healthy human individuals. This table comes from immunoSEQ multiplex PCR, and its TCRdb copy is limited to in-frame clones, with some not included. This table has hundreds of thousands of clones, more than 70% appearing once. This clone was detected ten times or more. Unmatched junction bases numbered 8, after V lost 7 bases and J lost 5 bases. The CDR3 is made up of 14 amino acids. CDR1 and CDR2 (germline): SQVTM, ANQGSEA. This TCR was recovered from a woman between 25 and 40 years old in good health. V is TRBV29-1 and J is TRBJ2-5; 12 bases agree with TRBD2. Sequencing used memory CD4+ T cells sorted from blood. Stated subset: CD45RA-negative fraction. CDR3 sequence: CSASSGRVLETQYF. CDR3 nucleotide sequence: TGCAGCGCCTCTAGCGGGAGGGTTTTGGAGACCCAGTACTTC.